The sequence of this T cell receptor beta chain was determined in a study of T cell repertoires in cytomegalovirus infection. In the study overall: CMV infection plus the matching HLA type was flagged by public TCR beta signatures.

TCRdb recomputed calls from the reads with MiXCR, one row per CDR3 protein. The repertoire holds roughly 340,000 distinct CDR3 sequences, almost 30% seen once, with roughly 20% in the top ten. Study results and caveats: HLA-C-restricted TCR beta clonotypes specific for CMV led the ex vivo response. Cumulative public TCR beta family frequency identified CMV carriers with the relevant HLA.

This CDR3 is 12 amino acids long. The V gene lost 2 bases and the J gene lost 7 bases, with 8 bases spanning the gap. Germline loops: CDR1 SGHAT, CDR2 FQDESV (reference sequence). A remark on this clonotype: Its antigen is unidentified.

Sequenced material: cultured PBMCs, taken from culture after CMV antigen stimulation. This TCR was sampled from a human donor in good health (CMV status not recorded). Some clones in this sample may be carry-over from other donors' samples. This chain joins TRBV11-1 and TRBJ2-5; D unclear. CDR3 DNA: TGTGCCAGCAGCTTAATACTGGGGACCCAGTACTTC. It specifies CASSLILGTQYF. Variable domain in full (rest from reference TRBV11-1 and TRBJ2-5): EAEVAQSPRYKITEKSQAVAFWCDPISGHATLYWYRQILGQGPELLVQFQDESVVDDSQLPKDRFSAERLKGVDSTLKIQPAELGDSAMYLCASSLILGTQYFGPGTRLLVL.